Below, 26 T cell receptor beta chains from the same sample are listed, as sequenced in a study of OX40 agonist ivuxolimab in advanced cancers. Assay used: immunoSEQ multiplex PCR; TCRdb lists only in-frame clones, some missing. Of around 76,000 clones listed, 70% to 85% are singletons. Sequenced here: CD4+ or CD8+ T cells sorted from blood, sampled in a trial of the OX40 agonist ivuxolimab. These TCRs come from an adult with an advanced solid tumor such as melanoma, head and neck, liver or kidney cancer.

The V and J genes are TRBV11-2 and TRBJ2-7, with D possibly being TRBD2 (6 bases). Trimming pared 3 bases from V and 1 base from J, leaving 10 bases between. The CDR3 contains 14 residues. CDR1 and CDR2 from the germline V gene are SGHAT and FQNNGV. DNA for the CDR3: TGTGCCAGCAGCTTCGGGACTCCGTCCTACGAGCAGTACTTC. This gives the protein CASSFGTPSYEQYF.

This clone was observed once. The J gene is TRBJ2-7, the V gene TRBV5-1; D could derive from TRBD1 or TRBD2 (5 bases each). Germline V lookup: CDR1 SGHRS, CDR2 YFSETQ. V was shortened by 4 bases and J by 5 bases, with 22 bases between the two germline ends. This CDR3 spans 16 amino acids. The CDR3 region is CASSQGPTTAYDEQYF. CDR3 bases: TGCGCCAGCAGCCAGGGACCGACTACTGCCTATGACGAGCAGTACTTC.

The CDR3, as DNA: TGCGCCAGCTGGGCGGGTGATAGGTACAATGAGCAGTTCTTC. Its translation is CASWAGDRYNEQFF. The chain combines TRBV5-1 with TRBJ2-1, with a possible D match to TRBD2 (5 bases). The V end was cut by 7 bases, the J end by 4 bases, with 15 bases between. Germline lookup yields CDR1 SGHRS and CDR2 YFSETQ. The CDR3 covers 14 residues.

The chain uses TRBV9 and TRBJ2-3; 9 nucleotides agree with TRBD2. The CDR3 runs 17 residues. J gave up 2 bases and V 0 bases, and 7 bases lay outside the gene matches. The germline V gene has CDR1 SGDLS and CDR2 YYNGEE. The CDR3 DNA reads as TGTGCCAGCAGCGTAGAGGCGGGGGGGGTCCCCACAGATACGCAGTATTTT. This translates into CASSVEAGGVPTDTQYF. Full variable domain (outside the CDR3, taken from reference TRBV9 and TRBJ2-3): DSGVTQTPKHLITATGQRVTLRCSPRSGDLSVYWYQQSLDQGLQFLIQYYNGEERAKGNILERFSAQQFPDLHSELNLSSLELGDSALYFCASSVEAGGVPTDTQYFGPGTRLTVL.

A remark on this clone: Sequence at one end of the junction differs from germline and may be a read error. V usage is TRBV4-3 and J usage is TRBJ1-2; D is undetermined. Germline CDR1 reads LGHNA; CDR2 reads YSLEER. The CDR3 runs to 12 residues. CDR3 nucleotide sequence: TGCGCCAGCAGCCAAGATAACCATGGCTACACCTTC. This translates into CASSQDNHGYTF.

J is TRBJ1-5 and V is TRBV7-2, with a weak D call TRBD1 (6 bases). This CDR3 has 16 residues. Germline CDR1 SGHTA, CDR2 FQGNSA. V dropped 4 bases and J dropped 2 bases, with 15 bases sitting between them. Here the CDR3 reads CASSSSGAFGNQPQHF. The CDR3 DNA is TGTGCCAGCAGCTCATCGGGGGCATTTGGCAATCAGCCCCAGCATTTT.

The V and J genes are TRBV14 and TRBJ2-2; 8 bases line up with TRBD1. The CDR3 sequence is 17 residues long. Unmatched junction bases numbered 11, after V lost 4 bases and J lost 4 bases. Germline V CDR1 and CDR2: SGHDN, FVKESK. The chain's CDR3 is CASSPLGGQGATGELFF. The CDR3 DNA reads TGTGCCAGCAGCCCCCTAGGGGGGCAGGGGGCCACCGGGGAGCTGTTTTTT.

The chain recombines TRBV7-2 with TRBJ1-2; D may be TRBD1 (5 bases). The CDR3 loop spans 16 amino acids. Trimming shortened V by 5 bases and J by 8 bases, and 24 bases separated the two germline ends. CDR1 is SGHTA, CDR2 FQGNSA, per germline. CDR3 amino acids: CASSLTWGTQVRGYTF. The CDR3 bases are TGTGCCAGCAGCCTCACTTGGGGCACGCAGGTGCGGGGCTACACCTTC.

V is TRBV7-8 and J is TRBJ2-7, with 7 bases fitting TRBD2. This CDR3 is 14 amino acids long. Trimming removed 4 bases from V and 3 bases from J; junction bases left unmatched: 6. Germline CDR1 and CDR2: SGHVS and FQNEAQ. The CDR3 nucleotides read TGTGCCAGCAGCTCCCTCGGGGGGAGCTACGAGCAGTACTTC. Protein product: CASSSLGGSYEQYF.

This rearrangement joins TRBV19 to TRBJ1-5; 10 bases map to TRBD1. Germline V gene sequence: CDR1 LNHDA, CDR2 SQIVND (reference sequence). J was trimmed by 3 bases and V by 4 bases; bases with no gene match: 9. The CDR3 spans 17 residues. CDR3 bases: TGTGCCAGTAGTAGACGGGACAGGGGATATCCCAATCAGCCCCAGCATTTT. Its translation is CASSRRDRGYPNQPQHF.

In DNA, the CDR3 is TGTGCCAGCAGCTTAGACCCCCTGCAAGAAGCTTTCTTT. This translates into CASSLDPLQEAFF. V is TRBV7-2 and J is TRBJ1-1; D is ambiguous. The germline V gene encodes CDR1 SGHTA and CDR2 FQGNSA. Trimming removed 1 base at V and 8 bases at J, with 11 bases between. The CDR3 length is 13 residues.

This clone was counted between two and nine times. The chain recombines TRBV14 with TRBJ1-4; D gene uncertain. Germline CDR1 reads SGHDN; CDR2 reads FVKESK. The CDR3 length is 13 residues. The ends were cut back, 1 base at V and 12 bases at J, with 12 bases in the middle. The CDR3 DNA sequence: TGTGCCAGCAGCCAAGTGGGTGTCACGGAACTGTTTTTT. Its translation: CASSQVGVTELFF.

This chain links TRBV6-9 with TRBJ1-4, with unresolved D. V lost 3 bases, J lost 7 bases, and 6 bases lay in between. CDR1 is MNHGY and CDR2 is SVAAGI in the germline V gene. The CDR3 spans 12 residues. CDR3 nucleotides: TGTGCCAGCAGTTACTTTGGTGAAAAACTGTTTTTT. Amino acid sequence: CASSYFGEKLFF.

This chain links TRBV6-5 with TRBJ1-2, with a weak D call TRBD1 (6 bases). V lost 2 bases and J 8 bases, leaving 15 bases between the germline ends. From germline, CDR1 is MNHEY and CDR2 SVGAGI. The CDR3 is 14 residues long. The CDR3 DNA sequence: TGTGCCAGCAGTTACGGGCAGGGGAAGAGGGGCTACACCTTC. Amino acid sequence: CASSYGQGKRGYTF.

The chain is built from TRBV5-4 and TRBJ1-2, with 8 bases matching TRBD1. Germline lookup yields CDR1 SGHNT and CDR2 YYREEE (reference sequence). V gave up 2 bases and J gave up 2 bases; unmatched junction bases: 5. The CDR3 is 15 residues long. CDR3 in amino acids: CASSLKTGANYGYTF. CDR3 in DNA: TGTGCCAGCAGCTTAAAGACAGGGGCAAACTATGGCTACACCTTC. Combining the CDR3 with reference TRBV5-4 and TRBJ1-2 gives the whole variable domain ETGVTQSPTHLIKTRGQQVTLRCSSQSGHNTVSWYQQALGQGPQFIFQYYREEENGRGNFPPRFSGLQFPNYSSELNVNALELDDSALYLCASSLKTGANYGYTFGSGTRLTVV.

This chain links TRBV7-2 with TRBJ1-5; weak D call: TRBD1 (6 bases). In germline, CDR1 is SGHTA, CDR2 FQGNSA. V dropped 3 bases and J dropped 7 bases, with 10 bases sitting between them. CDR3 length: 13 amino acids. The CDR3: CASSFSQGQPQHF. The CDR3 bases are TGTGCCAGCAGCTTTTCGCAGGGGCAGCCCCAGCATTTT.

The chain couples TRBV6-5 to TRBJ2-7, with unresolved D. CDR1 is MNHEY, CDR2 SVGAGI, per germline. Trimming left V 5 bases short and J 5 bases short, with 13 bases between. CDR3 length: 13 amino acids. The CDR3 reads CASSPAAKDEQYF. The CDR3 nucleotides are TGTGCCAGCAGTCCCGCAGCAAAGGACGAGCAGTACTTC.

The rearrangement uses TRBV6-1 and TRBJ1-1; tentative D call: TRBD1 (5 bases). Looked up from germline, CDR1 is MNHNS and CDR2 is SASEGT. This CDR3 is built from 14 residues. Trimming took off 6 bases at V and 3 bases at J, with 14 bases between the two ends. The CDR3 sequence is CASRTTAVDTEAFF. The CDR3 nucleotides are TGTGCCAGCAGGACGACAGCGGTGGACACTGAAGCTTTCTTT.

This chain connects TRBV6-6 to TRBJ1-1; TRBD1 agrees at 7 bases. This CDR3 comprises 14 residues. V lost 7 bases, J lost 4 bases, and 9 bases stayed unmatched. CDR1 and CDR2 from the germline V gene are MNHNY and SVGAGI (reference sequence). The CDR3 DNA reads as TGTGCCAGCAAACCGACAGGGCTTACCACTGAAGCTTTCTTT. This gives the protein CASKPTGLTTEAFF.

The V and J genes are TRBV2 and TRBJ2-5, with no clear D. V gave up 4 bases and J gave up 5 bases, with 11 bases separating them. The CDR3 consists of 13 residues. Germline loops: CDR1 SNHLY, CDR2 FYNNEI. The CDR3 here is CASSGLSRETQYF. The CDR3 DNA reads TGTGCCAGCAGTGGCCTCTCGCGGGAGACCCAGTACTTC.

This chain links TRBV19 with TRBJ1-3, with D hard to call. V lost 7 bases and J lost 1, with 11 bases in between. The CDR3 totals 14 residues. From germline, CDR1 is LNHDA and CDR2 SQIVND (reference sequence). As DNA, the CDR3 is TGTGCCAGTAAGCTGGGAAGGTCTGGAAACACCATATATTTT. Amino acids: CASKLGRSGNTIYF.

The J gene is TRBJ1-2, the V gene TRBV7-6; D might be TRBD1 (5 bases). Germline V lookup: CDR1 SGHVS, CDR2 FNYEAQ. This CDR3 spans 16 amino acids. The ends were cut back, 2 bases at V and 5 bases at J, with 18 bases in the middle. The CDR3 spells CASSLIDSVGGYGYTF. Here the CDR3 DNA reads TGTGCCAGCAGCTTAATAGACAGCGTCGGAGGATATGGCTACACCTTC. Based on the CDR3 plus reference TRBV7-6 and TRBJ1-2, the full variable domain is GAGVSQSPRYKVTKRGQDVALRCDPISGHVSLYWYRQALGQGPEFLTYFNYEAQQDKSGLPNDRFSAERPEGSISTLTIQRTEQRDSAMYRCASSLIDSVGGYGYTFGSGTRLTVV.

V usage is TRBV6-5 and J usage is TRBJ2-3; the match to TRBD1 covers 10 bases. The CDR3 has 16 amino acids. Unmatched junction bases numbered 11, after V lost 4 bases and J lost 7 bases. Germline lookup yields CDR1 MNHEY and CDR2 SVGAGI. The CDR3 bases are TGTGCCAGCAGTTCACTCGGGACAGGGGAGCGAAATACGCAGTATTTT. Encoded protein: CASSSLGTGERNTQYF.

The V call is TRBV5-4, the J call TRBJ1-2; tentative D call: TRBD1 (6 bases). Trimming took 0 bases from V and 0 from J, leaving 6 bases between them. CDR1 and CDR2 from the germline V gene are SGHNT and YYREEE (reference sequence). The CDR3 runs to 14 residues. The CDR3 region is CASSLDRANYGYTF. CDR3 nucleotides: TGTGCCAGCAGCTTGGACAGGGCTAACTATGGCTACACCTTC.

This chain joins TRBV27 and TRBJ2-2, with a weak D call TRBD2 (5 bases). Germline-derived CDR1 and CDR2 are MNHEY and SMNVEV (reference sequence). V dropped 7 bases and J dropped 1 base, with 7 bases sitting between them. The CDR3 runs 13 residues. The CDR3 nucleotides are TGTGCCAGCAAAGCGGTGAACACCGGGGAGCTGTTTTTT. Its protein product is CASKAVNTGELFF.

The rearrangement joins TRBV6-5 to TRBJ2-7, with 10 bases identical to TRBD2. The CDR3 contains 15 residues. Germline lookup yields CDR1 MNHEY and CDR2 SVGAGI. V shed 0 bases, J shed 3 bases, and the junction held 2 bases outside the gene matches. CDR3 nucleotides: TGTGCCAGCAGTTACTCAAGCGGGGGGGGCTACGAGCAGTACTTC. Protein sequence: CASSYSSGGGYEQYF.